Below, one TCR beta chain is given with its context. The target of this receptor is not known. Base qualities were left out, and no much larger clone turns up one base away. Relative to germline, V is 4 bases shorter and J is 1 base shorter, with 15 bases between their ends. The CDR3 starts with the cysteine, ends with the phenylalanine, and has 15 residues. Only the CDR3 region is kept as DNA, spanning 45 bases read in frame from base 1. From the germline V gene (reference sequence), CDR1 is SGHKS and CDR2 is YYEKEE. The library was produced with the immunoSEQ multiplex PCR assay. The original pipeline was this. A statistical classification framework was built for diagnosing cytomegalovirus status from the catalog of TCR beta chain sequences. Entries here come from immuneACCESS through TCRdb and include only in-frame sequences with V and J called. Some clones fail to appear in such tables; in the studies checked, an unresolved V gene covers under half of the shortfall, and the cause of the remainder is unknown. The V and J calls and clone size come from that table; D and trimming were worked out from the DNA. In all, the sample holds more than 200,000 clones, and less than 95% of those were seen once. 3% to 3.5% of the sample is held by the ten biggest clonotypes.

The sample belongs to a study of cytomegalovirus exposure and HLA in healthy donors (TCRdb year 2017). Background on the whole study: A later analysis indicated that the 110 or so validation repertoires were generated on the platform also employed for the 700 or so repertoires of the first cohort. Along with the approximately 700-subject first cohort, a separate validation cohort of over a hundred different subjects was used. To predict cytomegalovirus infection status, the study combined high-throughput TCR immunosequencing, statistical association of individual TCRs with disease status, and machine learning. The aim of the study was to test whether cataloging public T cell receptors could identify signatures of past pathogen exposure. What the study reported, not specific to this receptor: It was suggested by the authors that the approach could potentially be generalized to other disease states and immunological phenotypes. Most TCR sequences were observed very rarely across donors, whereas some public TCRs were present in many individuals. In both the original and validation cohorts, the classifier was reported to diagnose cytomegalovirus status with high specificity and sensitivity. All 120 or so repertoires were used to score co-occurrence in the validation cohort in a later analysis, because that analysis had no HLA typing for the cohort. Three of the identified cytomegalovirus-associated TCR beta chains were confirmed in vitro to be specific for cytomegalovirus antigens. In the study, 150 to 200 TCR beta chains were listed as associated with cytomegalovirus. Subsequent analysis determined that TCRs grouped into clusters in the first cohort also showed a tendency toward co-occurrence across the 90 to 150 validation repertoires, and 90% to 95% of cluster scores exceeded 0.

The donors were included in the validation cohort of some 120 subjects, a group kept apart from the approximately 670-subject first cohort. Material: PBMCs. The chain was built from TRBV5-5 and TRBJ2-7, and perhaps TRBD2 as D gene, on 6 matching bases. The sequence derives from a woman aged 25 to 45 in good health and CMV-seronegative. The nucleotide sequence is given as TGTGCCAGCAGCCCTTTGGCGGGACTTTCCTACGAGCAGTACTTC. This gives the protein CASSPLAGLSYEQYF.